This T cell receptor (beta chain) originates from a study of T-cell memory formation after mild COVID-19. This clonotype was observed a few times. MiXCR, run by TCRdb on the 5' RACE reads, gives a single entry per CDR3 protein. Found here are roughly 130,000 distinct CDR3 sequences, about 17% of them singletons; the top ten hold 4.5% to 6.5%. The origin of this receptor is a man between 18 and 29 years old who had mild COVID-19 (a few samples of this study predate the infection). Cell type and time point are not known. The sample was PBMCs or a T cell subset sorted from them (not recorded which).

CDR3 DNA sequence: TGTGCCAGCAGTGCGGAGGACAGGAACACCGGGGAGCTGTTTTTT. Amino acids: CASSAEDRNTGELFF. The J gene is TRBJ2-2, the V gene TRBV6-5, with a possible D match to TRBD1 (6 bases). The CDR3 extends over 15 amino acids. V dropped 5 bases and J dropped 1 base, with 11 bases sitting between them. Germline CDR1 MNHEY, CDR2 SVGAGI.